The next 32 T cell receptor beta chains were all read from a single sample in a study of shared clonotypes between healthy human individuals. Produced via immunoSEQ multiplex PCR; TCRdb's table is partial and in-frame only. The sample has around 2,000,000 clones, 85% to 95% seen once. The sample consisted of naive CD4+ T cells sorted from blood. Specified subset: CD45RA+ positively selected. All receptors derive from a man younger than 30 in good health.

Of note for this clone: An end of the junction does not agree with germline; a read error may underlie this. The gene calls are TRBV11-2 and TRBJ1-1; D gene unclear. There are 14 residues in the CDR3. From germline, CDR1 is SGHAT and CDR2 FQNNGV. The CDR3 sequence: CASSPVPGITQAFF. The CDR3 DNA sequence: TGTGCCAGCAGCCCCGTCCCGGGGATCACTCAAGCTTTCTTT.

This clone was picked up one time. The rearrangement uses TRBV5-1 and TRBJ2-3; D is unclear. There are 14 residues in the CDR3. From germline, CDR1 is SGHRS and CDR2 YFSETQ. Trimming stripped 4 bases from V and 2 bases from J, with 11 bases between. The CDR3 DNA sequence: TGCGCCAGCAGCGGCGGCCGCCCCACAGATACGCAGTATTTT. Translated: CASSGGRPTDTQYF. Complete variable domain (other parts from reference TRBV5-1 and TRBJ2-3): KAGVTQTPRYLIKTRGQQVTLSCSPISGHRSVSWYQQTPGQGLQFLFEYFSETQRNKGNFPGRFSGRQFSNSRSEMNVSTLELGDSALYLCASSGGRPTDTQYFGPGTRLTVL.

The chain uses TRBV7-9 and TRBJ2-2, with D possibly being TRBD1 (6 bases). Per the germline V gene, CDR1 is SEHNR and CDR2 is FQNEAQ (reference sequence). The CDR3 extends over 15 amino acids. V lost 8 bases to trimming and J lost 0 bases, with 13 bases between them. In DNA form, the CDR3 reads TGTGCCAGCGGTCCCGGGACAACGAACACCGGGGAGCTGTTTTTT. Translated, it gives CASGPGTTNTGELFF.

The chain is built from TRBV10-3 and TRBJ2-1; 7 bases line up with TRBD2. CDR3 size: 14 residues. CDR1 is ENHRY and CDR2 is SYGVKD in the germline V gene. V shed 6 bases, J shed 8 bases, and the junction held 10 bases outside the gene matches. This CDR3 reads CAIRNPDRGDEQFF. The DNA of the CDR3 is TGTGCCATCAGAAACCCTGACCGGGGGGATGAGCAGTTCTTC.

The CDR3 sequence is CATSSPGTLTGEQYF. CDR3 coding DNA: TGTGCCACCAGCAGTCCCGGGACACTGACTGGAGAGCAGTACTTC. The gene calls are TRBV15 and TRBJ2-7; a weak D match, TRBD1 (6 bases). CDR3 length equals 15 residues. Germline V gives CDR1 LNHNV, CDR2 YYDKDF (reference sequence). Trimming removed 3 bases at V and 7 bases at J, with 19 bases between.

The chain couples TRBV7-2 to TRBJ1-5, with a tentative D call TRBD1 (5 bases). The CDR3 spans 15 residues. Trimming pared 1 base from V and 6 bases from J, leaving 13 bases between. Per germline, CDR1 SGHTA and CDR2 FQGNSA. As DNA, the CDR3 is TGTGCCAGCAGCTTAGATGGGGGGAGGGGTCAGCCCCAGCATTTT. Residues: CASSLDGGRGQPQHF.

J is TRBJ1-1 and V is TRBV5-1; weak D call: TRBD1 (5 bases). The CDR3 sequence is 15 residues long. Germline values: CDR1 SGHRS, CDR2 YFSETQ. V lost 0 bases and J 5 bases, leaving 14 bases between the germline ends. The CDR3 sequence is CASSLVSPGGTEAFF. The CDR3 coding sequence is TGCGCCAGCAGCTTGGTATCCCCTGGGGGGACTGAAGCTTTCTTT.

The chain joins TRBV28 to TRBJ2-7, with D possibly being TRBD2 (5 bases). Germline V gene lookup returns CDR1 MDHEN and CDR2 SYDVKM. This CDR3 is 12 amino acids long. V lost 3 bases to trimming and J lost 3 bases, with 6 bases between them. CDR3: CASSFDYYEQYF. The CDR3 DNA reads as TGTGCCAGCAGTTTTGACTACTACGAGCAGTACTTC.

V usage is TRBV7-9 and J usage is TRBJ2-5; D uncertain. Trimming took off 4 bases at V and 5 bases at J, with 11 bases between the two ends. CDR1 is SEHNR, CDR2 FQNEAQ, per germline (reference sequence). The CDR3 consists of 13 residues. The CDR3 DNA reads as TGTGCCAGCAGCTCACGAGGTCGGGAGACCCAGTACTTC. Its translation: CASSSRGRETQYF.

The CDR3 loop reads CAWIKTGGATGELFF. The DNA for the CDR3 is TGTGCCTGGATAAAGACAGGGGGAGCCACCGGGGAGCTGTTTTTT. The chain uses TRBV30 and TRBJ2-2; 9 nucleotides match TRBD1. The CDR3 runs 15 residues. The V and J ends lost 4 bases and 4 bases, in that order; junction bases with no gene match: 7. Per the germline V gene, CDR1 is GTSNPN and CDR2 is SVGIG (reference sequence).

V is TRBV2 and J is TRBJ1-2; D gene ambiguous. Per the germline V gene, CDR1 is SNHLY and CDR2 is FYNNEI. This CDR3 is 14 amino acids long. V lost 1 base, J lost 11 bases, and 17 bases lay in between. Here the CDR3 DNA reads TGTGCCAGCAGTGAAGGCTTGGGGAGGTCGGTATACACCTTC. It codes for CASSEGLGRSVYTF.

This clone was seen once. V is TRBV19 and J is TRBJ2-1; D perhaps matches TRBD1 (5 bases). Trimming took off 0 bases at V and 11 bases at J, with 8 bases between the two ends. Germline loops: CDR1 LNHDA, CDR2 SQIVND (reference sequence). The CDR3 has 12 amino acids. CDR3 coding DNA: TGTGCCAGTAGTATAGATATGGGGCAGCAGTTCTTC. Amino acid sequence: CASSIDMGQQFF.

J is TRBJ1-1 and V is TRBV10-1; D not resolved. V shed 3 bases and J shed 1 base, with 9 bases lying between them. This CDR3 is 14 amino acids long. Germline CDR1 and CDR2: WNHNN and SYGVQD (reference sequence). CDR3 DNA: TGCGCCAGCAGTGACCGGTCTTCGAACACTGAAGCTTTCTTT. Its translation: CASSDRSSNTEAFF.

The chain couples TRBV11-2 to TRBJ2-5; D gene uncertain. In germline, CDR1 is SGHAT, CDR2 FQNNGV. This CDR3 is built from 15 residues. V was pared by 5 bases and J by 1 base, with 14 bases between. The CDR3 bases are TGTGCCAGCAGCCAGAAGCAAGCTATCCAAGAGACCCAGTACTTC. Protein product: CASSQKQAIQETQYF.

V and J are TRBV4-3 and TRBJ2-1; D possibly corresponds to TRBD2 (6 bases). Trimming left V 4 bases short and J 8 bases short, with 18 bases between. In germline, CDR1 is LGHNA, CDR2 YSLEER. This CDR3 comprises 15 residues. DNA of the CDR3: TGCGCCAGCAGCCCTCTGGCGGGGAGCATGGATGAGCAGTTCTTC. It specifies CASSPLAGSMDEQFF.

This chain links TRBV11-3 with TRBJ2-1; 7 bases align to TRBD1. CDR3 length equals 15 residues. Looked up from germline, CDR1 is SGHNT and CDR2 is YENEEA. V lost 6 bases to trimming and J lost 4 bases; unmatched junction nucleotides: 9. DNA for the CDR3: TGTGCCAGCAGTCGTCCGGGACAGAATTACAATGAGCAGTTCTTC. Its protein product is CASSRPGQNYNEQFF.

The chain links TRBV5-1 to TRBJ1-6; 8 bases are a match to TRBD1. CDR1 is SGHRS and CDR2 is YFSETQ in the germline V gene. Germline trimming cut 0 bases from V and 9 bases from J; bases unmatched to any gene: 8. The CDR3 consists of 16 residues. CDR3 region: CASSLAGQGRGSPLHF. CDR3 DNA: TGCGCCAGCAGCTTGGCCGGACAGGGAAGGGGTTCACCCCTCCACTTT.

The rearrangement joins TRBV28 to TRBJ2-5; TRBD2 might be the D (7 bases). Per the germline V gene, CDR1 is MDHEN and CDR2 is SYDVKM. The CDR3 loop spans 15 amino acids. Deletions cut 4 bases from V and 4 bases from J, with 16 bases between. The DNA for the CDR3 is TGTGCCAGCAGTTCGCCGGGGGGCCTAGGAGAGACCCAGTACTTC. This translates into CASSSPGGLGETQYF.

The rearrangement uses TRBV6-6 and TRBJ1-1; TRBD1 aligns across 9 bases. The CDR3 totals 14 residues. In germline, CDR1 is MNHNY, CDR2 SVGAGI (reference sequence). The V segment lost 4 bases and the J segment 6 bases; nucleotides outside the gene matches: 6. For the CDR3, the DNA is TGTGCCAGCAGTTCCCCGGGACAGGGCCCTGAAGCTTTCTTT. Translating gives CASSSPGQGPEAFF.

The chain is built from TRBV11-3 and TRBJ2-2; D perhaps matches TRBD1 (7 bases). Per the germline V gene, CDR1 is SGHNT and CDR2 is YENEEA. The ends were cut back, 1 base at V and 5 bases at J, with 11 bases in the middle. This CDR3 spans 15 amino acids. CDR3 region: CASSLAGGSTGELFF. The CDR3 DNA reads as TGTGCCAGCAGCTTAGCAGGGGGGTCTACCGGGGAGCTGTTTTTT.

The rearrangement uses TRBV5-1 and TRBJ2-3, with D perhaps TRBD1 (5 bases). The ends were cut back, 0 bases at V and 3 bases at J, with 8 bases in the middle. CDR1 is SGHRS and CDR2 is YFSETQ in the germline V gene. This CDR3 is built from 14 residues. CDR3 amino acids: CASSLAQETDTQYF. As DNA, the CDR3 is TGCGCCAGCAGCTTGGCACAGGAAACAGATACGCAGTATTTT.

Comments on this clone: Other DNA sequences in the same sample also yield this CDR3. The chain joins TRBV28 to TRBJ2-7; TRBD1 is a possible D gene (6 bases). V gave up 9 bases and J gave up 1 base, with 7 bases separating them. This CDR3 is 11 amino acids long. From germline, CDR1 is MDHEN and CDR2 SYDVKM. The CDR3 spells CASGQSYEQYF. CDR3 DNA sequence: TGTGCCAGTGGACAGTCCTACGAGCAGTACTTC. Using reference TRBV28 and TRBJ2-7 for the parts outside the CDR3, the full variable domain is DVKVTQSSRYLVKRTGEKVFLECVQDMDHENMFWYRQDPGLGLRLIYFSYDVKMKEKGDIPEGYSVSREKKERFSLILESASTNQTSMYLCASGQSYEQYFGPGTRLTVT.

This sequence joins TRBV6-5 and TRBJ2-6; D gene unclear. CDR3 length equals 15 residues. Germline V CDR1 and CDR2: MNHEY, SVGAGI. V was pared by 7 bases and J by 0 bases, with 10 bases between. DNA of the CDR3: TGTGCCAGCAAATTAAGTCCCTCTGGGGCCAACGTCCTGACTTTC. Protein sequence: CASKLSPSGANVLTF.

The V and J genes are TRBV5-4 and TRBJ2-3, with 10 bases identical to TRBD2. The germline gives CDR1 SGHNT, CDR2 YYREEE (reference sequence). Trimming cost V 4 bases and J 3 bases; bases outside gene matches: 11. The CDR3 loop spans 17 amino acids. The chain's CDR3 is CASSDQVAGGLTDTQYF. In DNA, the CDR3 is TGTGCCAGCAGCGATCAGGTAGCGGGGGGTTTGACAGATACGCAGTATTTT.

This chain joins TRBV28 and TRBJ1-6; TRBD1 aligns across 9 bases. V dropped 3 bases and J dropped 10; count of bases not matched to a gene: 7. CDR3 length equals 15 residues. Germline V gene lookup returns CDR1 MDHEN and CDR2 SYDVKM. The CDR3 sequence is CASSFGDRAQSPLHF. CDR3 sequence (DNA): TGTGCCAGCAGTTTCGGGGACAGGGCTCAATCACCCCTCCACTTT.

The V and J genes are TRBV2 and TRBJ1-1; tentatively, D is TRBD1 (5 bases). V lost 7 bases and J 0 bases, leaving 9 bases between the germline ends. CDR3 length: 13 residues. The germline V gene has CDR1 SNHLY and CDR2 FYNNEI. This CDR3 is CASMRGVNTEAFF. CDR3 sequence (DNA): TGTGCCAGCATGAGGGGTGTGAACACTGAAGCTTTCTTT.

The V call is TRBV6-6, the J call TRBJ2-1; no reliable D call. V lost 6 bases to trimming and J lost 0 bases, with 15 bases between them. Per germline, CDR1 MNHNY and CDR2 SVGAGI (reference sequence). The CDR3 loop spans 16 amino acids. CDR3 in DNA: TGTGCCAGCAGACCACCGTCCACAGTCTCCTACAATGAGCAGTTCTTC. The encoded protein is CASRPPSTVSYNEQFF.

This rearrangement joins TRBV7-9 to TRBJ1-2; D gene unclear. The CDR3 is 14 residues long. Trimming shortened V by 2 bases and J by 4 bases, and 11 bases separated the two germline ends. Germline CDR1 is SEHNR and CDR2 is FQNEAQ (reference sequence). DNA for the CDR3: TGTGCCAGCAGCTTATATACGGACGTCTATGGCTACACCTTC. Protein sequence: CASSLYTDVYGYTF.

The count of this clone is one. V gene TRBV25-1 combines with J gene TRBJ1-2; D unclear. V lost 5 bases and J 7 bases, leaving 20 bases between the germline ends. Germline V lookup: CDR1 MGHDK, CDR2 SYGVNS. The CDR3 covers 15 residues. The DNA of the CDR3 is TGTGCCAGCAGTCTAGGGTCGACTCTGCGCTTTGGCTACACCTTC. This sequence encodes CASSLGSTLRFGYTF.

V gene TRBV9 combines with J gene TRBJ2-2; no firm D call. The germline CDR1 and CDR2 sequences are SGDLS and YYNGEE. Trimming removed 0 bases from V and 7 bases from J, with 13 bases in between. CDR3 length: 15 amino acids. The CDR3 nucleotides read TGTGCCAGCAGCGTAGAGCAGGTCGGTCGCGGGGAGCTGTTTTTT. Its translation: CASSVEQVGRGELFF. The whole variable domain, filled in from reference TRBV9 and TRBJ2-2, reads DSGVTQTPKHLITATGQRVTLRCSPRSGDLSVYWYQQSLDQGLQFLIQYYNGEERAKGNILERFSAQQFPDLHSELNLSSLELGDSALYFCASSVEQVGRGELFFGEGSRLTVL.

Comment on this clone: The sample has other DNA sequences that encode this CDR3 too. This rearrangement joins TRBV5-1 to TRBJ1-2, with 8 nucleotides matching TRBD1. CDR3 length equals 13 residues. V shed 4 bases, J shed 3 bases, and the junction held 2 bases outside the gene matches. CDR1 and CDR2 (germline): SGHRS, YFSETQ. DNA for the CDR3: TGCGCCAGCAGCGCGACAGGGGACTATGGCTACACCTTC. Protein: CASSATGDYGYTF.

CDR3 coding DNA: TGTGCCAGCAGCCTCCTGGGGACTAGCGGGGGGTACGAGCAGTACTTC. Amino acid sequence: CASSLLGTSGGYEQYF. The chain links TRBV7-2 to TRBJ2-7; 15 bases align to TRBD2. This CDR3 comprises 16 residues. The V and J ends lost 5 bases and 4 bases, in that order; junction bases with no gene match: 6. Germline lookup yields CDR1 SGHTA and CDR2 FQGNSA.